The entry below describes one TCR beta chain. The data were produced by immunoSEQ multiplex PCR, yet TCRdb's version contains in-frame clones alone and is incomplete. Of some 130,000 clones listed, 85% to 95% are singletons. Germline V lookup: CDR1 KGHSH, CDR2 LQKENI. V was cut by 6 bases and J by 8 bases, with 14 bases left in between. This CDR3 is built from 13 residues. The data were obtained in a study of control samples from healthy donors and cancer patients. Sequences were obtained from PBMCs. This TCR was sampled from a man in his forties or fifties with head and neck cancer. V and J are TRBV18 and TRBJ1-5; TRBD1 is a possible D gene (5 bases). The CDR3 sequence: CASSRGPGEPQHF. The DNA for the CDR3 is TGTGCCAGCTCCCGGGGCCCTGGGGAGCCCCAGCATTTT.